This T cell receptor (beta chain) was retrieved from a study of PD-1 blockade in classical Hodgkin lymphoma. J gave up 3 bases and V 4 bases, and 5 bases lay outside the gene matches. Germline V gene lookup returns CDR1 SGHNT and CDR2 YYREEE (reference sequence). CDR3 length: 15 amino acids. Patients all relapsed after autologous stem cell transplantation, and there was variation in brentuximab vedotin exposure. As to this clone: The target antigen is unknown.

Study-wide points: With respect to the repertoire differences, their causes, possibly disease activity or prior therapy, remain undefined.

Here immunoSEQ multiplex PCR was the method, and the copy in TCRdb shows in-frame clones only, minus some. The table shows approximately 15,000 clones, with about 83% occurring only once. The sequence came from a human donor with classical Hodgkin lymphoma. J is TRBJ2-7 and V is TRBV5-4; 12 bases align to TRBD2. The sample here was peripheral blood mononuclear cells (PBMCs), taken at baseline. The DNA of the CDR3 is TGTGCCAGCAGCACCCGGACTAGCGGGGTCTACGAGCAGTACTTC. This translates into CASSTRTSGVYEQYF.